The 25 T cell receptor beta chains in this list originate from one sample, sequenced in a study of blood T cell repertoires in COVID-19. TCRdb keeps only in-frame clones here, not all; method: immunoSEQ multiplex PCR. The sample carries hundreds of thousands of clones, around nine tenths recorded once. Sequenced sample: PBMCs or T cells enriched from blood (not recorded which). The receptors derive from a woman aged 50 to 65 with acute COVID-19.

This clone has just a few counts. J is TRBJ1-1 and V is TRBV29-1; 8 bases line up with TRBD1. This CDR3 spans 15 amino acids. Germline CDR1 and CDR2: SQVTM and ANQGSEA. V was clipped by 3 bases and J by 0 bases; unmatched bases: 6. This CDR3 reads CSVESWTGMNTEAFF. The CDR3 coding sequence is TGCAGCGTTGAGAGTTGGACAGGGATGAACACTGAAGCTTTCTTT. Drawing the rest from reference TRBV29-1 and TRBJ1-1, the complete variable domain is SAVISQKPSRDICQRGTSLTIQCQVDSQVTMMFWYRQQPGQSLTLIATANQGSEATYESGFVIDKFPISRPNLTFSTLTVSNMSPEDSSIYLCSVESWTGMNTEAFFGQGTRLTVV.

This chain uses TRBV7-2 with TRBJ1-2; the match to TRBD1 covers 7 bases. Trimming removed 1 base from V and 4 bases from J; junction bases left unmatched: 3. The CDR3 extends over 14 amino acids. In germline, CDR1 is SGHTA, CDR2 FQGNSA. CDR3 sequence (DNA): TGTGCCAGCAGCTTAGGACAGGGAAGCTATGGCTACACCTTC. It encodes CASSLGQGSYGYTF.

The rearrangement joins TRBV6-6 to TRBJ1-4, with a tentative D call TRBD1 (6 bases). The CDR3 sequence is 13 residues long. Germline V gives CDR1 MNHNY, CDR2 SVGAGI (reference sequence). Trimming cost V 8 bases and J 7 bases, with 14 bases left between them. The CDR3 DNA sequence: TGTGCCAGCTGGGGCAGGGGTGGTGAAAAACTGTTTTTT. Translated, it gives CASWGRGGEKLFF.

The chain has TRBV28 and TRBJ2-1; a possible D gene is TRBD2 (7 bases). V shed 6 bases and J shed 3 bases, with 15 bases lying between them. CDR1 and CDR2 from the germline V gene are MDHEN and SYDVKM. CDR3 length: 15 amino acids. DNA for the CDR3: TGTGCCAGCAGAGGGGGGGGAGGCCTCTACAATGAGCAGTTCTTC. This gives the protein CASRGGGGLYNEQFF.

The sample holds a few counts of this clone. One end of the junction does not line up with germline, which may come from a read error. The V call is TRBV12-3 or TRBV12-4, the J call TRBJ2-1; 11 bases are shared with TRBD2. The CDR3 extends over 13 amino acids. Here the CDR3 DNA reads TGTGCCAGCAGTCTAGCGGGAGGAGGTGAGCAGTTCTTC. Its protein product is CASSLAGGGEQFF.

The chain is built from TRBV28 and TRBJ1-2; D not certain. Trimming pared 6 bases from V and 2 bases from J, leaving 10 bases between. Per germline, CDR1 MDHEN and CDR2 SYDVKM. The CDR3 has 13 amino acids. Written as DNA, the CDR3 is TGTGCCAGCAGCGCGATAGCAAACTATGGCTACACCTTC. This encodes CASSAIANYGYTF.

This chain joins TRBV18 and TRBJ1-1, with D tentatively TRBD1 (5 bases). The V and J ends lost 2 bases and 2 bases respectively, with 9 bases between them. Germline V gene lookup returns CDR1 KGHSH and CDR2 LQKENI. The length of the CDR3 is 14 residues. CDR3 amino acids: CASSPMGGNTEAFF. The CDR3 bases are TGTGCCAGCTCACCAATGGGGGGTAACACTGAAGCTTTCTTT.

The rearrangement joins TRBV5-1 to TRBJ2-6; perhaps TRBD1 as D (7 bases). The CDR3 contains 16 residues. V lost 4 bases, J lost 2 bases, and 13 bases lay in between. Per germline, CDR1 SGHRS and CDR2 YFSETQ. The CDR3 reads CASSPQGGPGANVLTF. CDR3 DNA sequence: TGCGCCAGCAGCCCCCAGGGGGGACCTGGGGCCAACGTCCTGACTTTC.

This sequence joins TRBV4-1 and TRBJ2-1; maybe TRBD2 (6 bases). CDR3 length: 17 amino acids. Trimming stripped 0 bases from V and 8 bases from J, with 20 bases between. Germline V CDR1 and CDR2: MGHRA, YSYEKL. The CDR3 nucleotides read TGCGCCAGCAGCCAAGATCCGGGGCGGCGGAGGGTCGATGAGCAGTTCTTC. Protein: CASSQDPGRRRVDEQFF.

V usage is TRBV2 and J usage is TRBJ1-4; 8 positions agree with TRBD1. V shed 8 bases and J 7 bases; nucleotides not matched to a gene: 6. This CDR3 has 13 residues. Germline loops: CDR1 SNHLY, CDR2 FYNNEI. CDR3 coding DNA: TGTGCCAGCCTGACAGGGGTGGGTGAAAAACTGTTTTTT. Protein sequence: CASLTGVGEKLFF.

V gene TRBV5-1 combines with J gene TRBJ2-1; the D gene is possibly TRBD1 (6 bases). The CDR3 sequence is 14 residues long. Trimming pared 0 bases from V and 8 bases from J, leaving 12 bases between. CDR1 and CDR2 from the germline V gene are SGHRS and YFSETQ. DNA of the CDR3: TGCGCCAGCAGCTTGGTTACAGGGCCGCATGAGCAGTTCTTC. The encoded protein is CASSLVTGPHEQFF.

V is TRBV10-2 and J is TRBJ2-1, with TRBD2 as a possible D gene (6 bases). Germline CDR1 WSHSY, CDR2 SAAADI. Trimming removed 7 bases from V and 6 bases from J, with 22 bases in between. CDR3 length equals 16 residues. The CDR3 here is CASTQPRDSEGNEQFF. CDR3 in DNA: TGCGCCAGCACCCAGCCCCGGGACTCCGAGGGCAATGAGCAGTTCTTC.

This clone was recorded a few times. The chain combines TRBV5-1 with TRBJ2-1; 12 bases map to TRBD2. CDR1 is SGHRS, CDR2 YFSETQ, per germline. CDR3 size: 18 residues. V gave up 4 bases and J gave up 10 bases; unmatched junction bases: 18. CDR3 sequence reads: CASSTTGTSGPLGGEQFF. In DNA, the CDR3 is TGCGCCAGCAGCACGACCGGGACTAGCGGGCCCCTAGGCGGCGAGCAGTTCTTC.

The gene calls are TRBV6-2 or TRBV6-3 and TRBJ2-5; TRBD2 matches 8 bases. The CDR3 sequence is 16 residues long. Trimming cost V 6 bases and J 4 bases; bases outside gene matches: 13. Germline CDR1 and CDR2: MNHEY and SVGEGT. DNA for the CDR3: TGTGCCAGCAGCTCGCACCCCGGGAGGGCCGGAGAGACCCAGTACTTC. It specifies CASSSHPGRAGETQYF.

The chain couples TRBV28 to TRBJ2-5, with 11 bases identical to TRBD1. Trimming removed 0 bases from V and 4 bases from J; junction bases left unmatched: 4. The CDR3 has 16 amino acids. From germline, CDR1 is MDHEN and CDR2 SYDVKM. The CDR3: CASSLWGQGVRETQYF. The CDR3 nucleotides read TGTGCCAGCAGTTTATGGGGACAGGGGGTTCGAGAGACCCAGTACTTC.

J is TRBJ1-1 and V is TRBV30, with 7 bases fitting TRBD1. The CDR3 is 12 amino acids. Germline CDR1 reads GTSNPN; CDR2 reads SVGIG (reference sequence). The junction had 3 bases not matched to a gene; V was cut back by 3 bases and J by 5 bases. The CDR3 protein is CAWRSTGTEAFF. DNA for the CDR3: TGTGCCTGGAGATCGACAGGGACTGAAGCTTTCTTT.

The gene calls are TRBV27 and TRBJ2-1, with TRBD1 matching 9 bases. In germline, CDR1 is MNHEY, CDR2 SMNVEV (reference sequence). V gave up 7 bases and J gave up 14 bases; unmatched junction bases: 12. This CDR3 comprises 13 residues. CDR3: CASTPGQGGEKFF. The CDR3 DNA follows: TGTGCCAGCACTCCGGGACAGGGCGGGGAAAAGTTCTTC.

V gene TRBV27 combines with J gene TRBJ2-7; TRBD1 agrees at 7 bases. Germline V gene data show CDR1 as MNHEY and CDR2 as SMNVEV (reference sequence). The length of the CDR3 is 16 residues. Trimming removed 6 bases from V and 3 bases from J; junction bases left unmatched: 14. The CDR3 region has the DNA TGTGCCAGCAGCCCTTCCACCGGGACAGACTTCTACGAGCAGTACTTC. Its protein is CASSPSTGTDFYEQYF.

The chain joins TRBV5-5 to TRBJ2-7; D not certain. V was pared by 5 bases and J by 6 bases, with 12 bases between. The length of the CDR3 is 12 residues. Germline assignment: CDR1 SGHKS and CDR2 YYEKEE (reference sequence). The CDR3 bases are TGTGCCAGCAGTCCCTTAACGGGCGAGCAGTACTTC. It specifies CASSPLTGEQYF.

The chain combines TRBV28 with TRBJ1-1; tentative D call: TRBD1 (5 bases). Trimming pared 6 bases from V and 0 bases from J, leaving 11 bases between. The CDR3 length is 14 residues. CDR1 is MDHEN, CDR2 SYDVKM, per germline. CDR3 DNA sequence: TGTGCCAGCAGACGACAGCCCTTGAACACTGAAGCTTTCTTT. Residues: CASRRQPLNTEAFF. The full variable domain, completed using reference TRBV28 and TRBJ1-1, is DVKVTQSSRYLVKRTGEKVFLECVQDMDHENMFWYRQDPGLGLRLIYFSYDVKMKEKGDIPEGYSVSREKKERFSLILESASTNQTSMYLCASRRQPLNTEAFFGQGTRLTVV.

V and J are TRBV27 and TRBJ2-7, with D perhaps TRBD1 (5 bases). The CDR3 has 13 residues. V lost 5 bases and J 0 bases, leaving 8 bases between the germline ends. CDR1 is MNHEY and CDR2 is SMNVEV in the germline V gene (reference sequence). In nucleotides, the CDR3 is TGTGCCAGCAGTGCAGGGATCTCCTACGAGCAGTACTTC. Encoded protein: CASSAGISYEQYF.

CDR3 loop: CASSQTNYRVNIQYF. The CDR3, as DNA: TGTGCCAGCAGCCAAACGAATTACAGGGTGAACATTCAGTACTTC. The genes are TRBV7-2 and TRBJ2-4; a possible D gene is TRBD1 (6 bases). The CDR3 has 15 residues. V was shortened by 5 bases and J by 7 bases, with 18 bases between the two germline ends. CDR1 is SGHTA and CDR2 is FQGNSA in the germline V gene. The whole variable domain, remainder taken from reference TRBV7-2 and TRBJ2-4, is GAGVSQSPSNKVTEKGKDVELRCDPISGHTALYWYRQSLGQGLEFLIYFQGNSAPDKSGLPSDRFSAERTGGSVSTLTIQRTQQEDSAVYLCASSQTNYRVNIQYFGAGTRLSVL.

J is TRBJ2-3 and V is TRBV7-2, with 13 bases matching TRBD2. The germline gives CDR1 SGHTA, CDR2 FQGNSA. The CDR3 is 16 amino acids. Germline trimming cut 6 bases from V and 5 bases from J; bases unmatched to any gene: 8. As DNA, the CDR3 is TGTGCCAGCAGTTTTCGGACTAGCGGGAGTGGAGATACGCAGTATTTT. This encodes CASSFRTSGSGDTQYF.

This clone appeared once. This sequence joins TRBV7-9 and TRBJ1-2; D is unclear. The germline V and J ends were trimmed by 5 bases and 2 bases, with 12 bases remaining between them. This CDR3 region has 14 residues. The germline CDR1 and CDR2 sequences are SEHNR and FQNEAQ (reference sequence). This CDR3 is CASSLSAANYGYTF. The CDR3 DNA sequence: TGTGCCAGCAGCCTTTCGGCGGCAAACTATGGCTACACCTTC.

The rearrangement links TRBV5-4 to TRBJ2-3, with no clear D. V gave up 0 bases and J gave up 2 bases, with 4 bases separating them. The CDR3 length is 13 residues. Per germline, CDR1 SGHNT and CDR2 YYREEE (reference sequence). This CDR3 is CASSLVSTDTQYF. For the CDR3, the DNA is TGTGCCAGCAGCTTGGTATCCACAGATACGCAGTATTTT.